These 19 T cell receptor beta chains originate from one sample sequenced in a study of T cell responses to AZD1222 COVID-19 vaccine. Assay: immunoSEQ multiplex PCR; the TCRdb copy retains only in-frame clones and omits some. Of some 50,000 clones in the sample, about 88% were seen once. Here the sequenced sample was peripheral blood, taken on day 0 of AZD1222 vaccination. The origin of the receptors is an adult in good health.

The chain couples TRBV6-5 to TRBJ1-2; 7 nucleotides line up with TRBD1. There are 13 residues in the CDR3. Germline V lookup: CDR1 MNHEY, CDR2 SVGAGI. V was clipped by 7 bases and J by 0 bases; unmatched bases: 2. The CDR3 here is CASTTGSNYGYTF. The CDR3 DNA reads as TGTGCCAGCACGACAGGGTCTAACTATGGCTACACCTTC.

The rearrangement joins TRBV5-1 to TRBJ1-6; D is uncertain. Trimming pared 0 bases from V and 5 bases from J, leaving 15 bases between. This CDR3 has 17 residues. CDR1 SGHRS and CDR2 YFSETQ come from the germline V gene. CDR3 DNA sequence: TGCGCCAGCAGCTTGGGGCGGTTTGGCTCGGATAATTCACCCCTCCACTTT. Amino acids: CASSLGRFGSDNSPLHF.

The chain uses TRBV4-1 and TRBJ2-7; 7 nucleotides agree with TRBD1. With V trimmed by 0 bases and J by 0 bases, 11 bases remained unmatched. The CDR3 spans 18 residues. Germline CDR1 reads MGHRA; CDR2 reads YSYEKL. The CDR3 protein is CASSQDPFDRASSYEQYF. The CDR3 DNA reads TGCGCCAGCAGCCAAGACCCCTTCGACAGGGCTAGCTCCTACGAGCAGTACTTC.

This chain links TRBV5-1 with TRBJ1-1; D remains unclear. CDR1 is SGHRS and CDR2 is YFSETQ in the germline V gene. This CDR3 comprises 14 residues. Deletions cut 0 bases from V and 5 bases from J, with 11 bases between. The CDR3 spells CASSLAASRTEAFF. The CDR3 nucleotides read TGCGCCAGCAGCTTGGCCGCGTCCAGAACTGAAGCTTTCTTT.

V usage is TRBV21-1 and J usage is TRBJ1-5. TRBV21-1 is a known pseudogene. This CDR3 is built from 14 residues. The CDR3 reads CASSGRVGYQPQHF. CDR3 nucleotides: TGTGCCAGCAGCGGAAGGGTAGGGTACCAGCCCCAGCATTTT.

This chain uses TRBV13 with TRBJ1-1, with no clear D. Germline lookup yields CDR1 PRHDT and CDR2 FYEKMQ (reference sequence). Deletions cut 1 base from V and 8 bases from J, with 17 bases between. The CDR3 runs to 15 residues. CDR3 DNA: TGTGCCAGCAGCTTAGTTAAGGTGGGATACTACGAAGCTTTCTTT. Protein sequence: CASSLVKVGYYEAFF. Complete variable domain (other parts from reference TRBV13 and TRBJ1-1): AAGVIQSPRHLIKEKRETATLKCYPIPRHDTVYWYQQGPGQDPQFLISFYEKMQSDKGSIPDRFSAQQFSDYHSELNMSSLELGDSALYFCASSLVKVGYYEAFFGQGTRLTVV.

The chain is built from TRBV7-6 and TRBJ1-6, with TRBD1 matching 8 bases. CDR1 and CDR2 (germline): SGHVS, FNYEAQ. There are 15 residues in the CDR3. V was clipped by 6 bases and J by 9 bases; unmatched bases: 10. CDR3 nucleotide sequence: TGTGCCAGCAGTCGTTCCACAGGGGGGAGTTCACCCCTCCACTTT. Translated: CASSRSTGGSSPLHF.

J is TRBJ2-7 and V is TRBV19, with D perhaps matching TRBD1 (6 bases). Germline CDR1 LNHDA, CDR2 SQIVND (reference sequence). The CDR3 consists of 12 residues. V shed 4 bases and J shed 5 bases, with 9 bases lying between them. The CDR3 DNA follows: TGTGCCAGTAGTAACCAGGGGAACGAGCAGTACTTC. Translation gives CASSNQGNEQYF.

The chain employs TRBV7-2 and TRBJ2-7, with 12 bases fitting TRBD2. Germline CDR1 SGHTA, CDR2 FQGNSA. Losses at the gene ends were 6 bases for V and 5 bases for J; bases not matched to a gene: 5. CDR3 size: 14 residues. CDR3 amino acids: CASRLTSGSNEQYF. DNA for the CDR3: TGTGCCAGCAGGCTGACTAGCGGGAGTAACGAGCAGTACTTC.

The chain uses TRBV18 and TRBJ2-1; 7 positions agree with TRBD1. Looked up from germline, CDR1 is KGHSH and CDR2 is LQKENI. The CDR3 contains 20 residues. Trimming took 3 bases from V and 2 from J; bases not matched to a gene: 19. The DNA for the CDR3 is TGTGCCAGCTCACCCGGGGTTTCCAGGGGGTGGTCTACCACCTACAATGAGCAGTTCTTC. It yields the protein CASSPGVSRGWSTTYNEQFF.

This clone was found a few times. The CDR3 spells CASSYRLAGGEQYF. The CDR3 DNA sequence: TGTGCCAGCAGTTATAGGCTAGCGGGAGGCGAGCAGTACTTC. The chain couples TRBV6-6 to TRBJ2-7, with 11 positions matching TRBD2. In germline, CDR1 is MNHNY, CDR2 SVGAGI (reference sequence). This CDR3 spans 14 amino acids. The V segment lost 3 bases and the J segment 6 bases; nucleotides outside the gene matches: 4.

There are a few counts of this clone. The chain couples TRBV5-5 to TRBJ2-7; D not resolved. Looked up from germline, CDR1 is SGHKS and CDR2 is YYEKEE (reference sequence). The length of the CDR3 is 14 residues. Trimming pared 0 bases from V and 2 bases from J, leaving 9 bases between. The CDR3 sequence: CASSLDPVPYEQYF. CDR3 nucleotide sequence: TGTGCCAGCAGCTTGGACCCAGTTCCCTACGAGCAGTACTTC.

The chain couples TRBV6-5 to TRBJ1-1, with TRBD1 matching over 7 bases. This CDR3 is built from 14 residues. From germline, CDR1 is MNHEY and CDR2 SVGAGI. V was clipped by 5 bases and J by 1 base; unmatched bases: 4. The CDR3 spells CASSRQGQNTEAFF. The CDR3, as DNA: TGTGCCAGCAGTCGACAGGGACAGAACACTGAAGCTTTCTTT.

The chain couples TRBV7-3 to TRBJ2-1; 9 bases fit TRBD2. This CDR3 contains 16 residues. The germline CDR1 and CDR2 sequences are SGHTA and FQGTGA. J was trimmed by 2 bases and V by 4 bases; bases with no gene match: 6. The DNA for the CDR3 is TGTGCCAGCAGCTCCTTAGCTAGCGGGGCCTACAATGAGCAGTTCTTC. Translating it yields CASSSLASGAYNEQFF.

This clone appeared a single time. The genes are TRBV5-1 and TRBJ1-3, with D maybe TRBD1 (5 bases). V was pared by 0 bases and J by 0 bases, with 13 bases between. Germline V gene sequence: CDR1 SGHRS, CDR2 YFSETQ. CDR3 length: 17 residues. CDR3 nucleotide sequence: TGCGCCAGCAGCTTGGCTGGGGACGCAGACTCTGGAAACACCATATATTTT. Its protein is CASSLAGDADSGNTIYF.

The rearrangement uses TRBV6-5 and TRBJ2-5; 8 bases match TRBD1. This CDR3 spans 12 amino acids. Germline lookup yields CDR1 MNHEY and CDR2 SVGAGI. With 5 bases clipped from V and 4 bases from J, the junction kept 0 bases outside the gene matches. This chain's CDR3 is CASSTGGETQYF. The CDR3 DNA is TGTGCCAGCAGTACAGGGGGAGAGACCCAGTACTTC.

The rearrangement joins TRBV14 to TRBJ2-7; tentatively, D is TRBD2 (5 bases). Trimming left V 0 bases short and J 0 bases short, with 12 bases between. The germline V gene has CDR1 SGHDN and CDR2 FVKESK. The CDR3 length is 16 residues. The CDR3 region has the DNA TGTGCCAGCAGCCAAGAAGCGGTTAAGAGCTCCTACGAGCAGTACTTC. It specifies CASSQEAVKSSYEQYF.

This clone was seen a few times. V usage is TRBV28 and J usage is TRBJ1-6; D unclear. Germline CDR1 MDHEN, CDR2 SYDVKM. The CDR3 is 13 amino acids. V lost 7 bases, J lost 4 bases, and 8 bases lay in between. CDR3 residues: CASTTGYNSPLHF. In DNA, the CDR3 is TGTGCCAGCACGACCGGATATAATTCACCCCTCCACTTT.

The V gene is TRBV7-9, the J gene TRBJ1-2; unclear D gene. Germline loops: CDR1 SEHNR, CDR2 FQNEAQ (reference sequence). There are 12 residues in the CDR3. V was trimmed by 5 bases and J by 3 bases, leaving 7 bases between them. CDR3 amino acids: CASSQDYYGYTF. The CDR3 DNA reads TGTGCCAGCAGCCAGGATTACTATGGCTACACCTTC.